This TCR beta chain was profiled in a study of blood T cell repertoires in COVID-19. Study at large: Collection of acute and convalescent COVID-19 samples took place in the United States, Italy and Spain. Sample material is recorded as cDNA or gDNA derived from T cells, B-cell-depleted T cells, or PBMCs.

The V segment lost 6 bases and the J segment 5 bases; nucleotides outside the gene matches: 6. Germline V gene data show CDR1 as WSHSY and CDR2 as SAAADI. This CDR3 spans 14 amino acids. Under the authors' procedure: Amplified reference gene primers provided the basis for estimating nucleated cell counts. The method was immunoSEQ multiplex PCR; TCRdb's version includes in-frame clones alone and lacks a portion of them. V, J and clone size derive from that table, while D and trimming were established from the DNA sequence. Of approximately 150,000 clones in the sample, 83% were seen once. The chain recombines TRBV10-2 with TRBJ2-3; 9 nucleotides align to TRBD2. The sequence was collected from a woman older than 75 with acute or convalescent COVID-19. The sample comprised peripheral blood. CDR3 sequence: CASRAAGGLDTQYF. CDR3 sequence (DNA): TGCGCCAGCAGGGCAGCGGGAGGATTAGATACGCAGTATTTT.